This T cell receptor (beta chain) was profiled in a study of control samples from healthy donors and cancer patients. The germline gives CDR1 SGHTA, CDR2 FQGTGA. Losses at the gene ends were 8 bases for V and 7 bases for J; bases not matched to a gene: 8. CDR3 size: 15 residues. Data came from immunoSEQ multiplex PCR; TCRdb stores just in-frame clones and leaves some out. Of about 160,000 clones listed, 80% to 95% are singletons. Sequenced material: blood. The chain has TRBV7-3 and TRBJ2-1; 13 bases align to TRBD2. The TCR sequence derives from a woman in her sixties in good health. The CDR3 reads CASGRTSGGLNEQFF. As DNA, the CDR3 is TGTGCCAGCGGCCGGACTAGCGGGGGCTTGAATGAGCAGTTCTTC.